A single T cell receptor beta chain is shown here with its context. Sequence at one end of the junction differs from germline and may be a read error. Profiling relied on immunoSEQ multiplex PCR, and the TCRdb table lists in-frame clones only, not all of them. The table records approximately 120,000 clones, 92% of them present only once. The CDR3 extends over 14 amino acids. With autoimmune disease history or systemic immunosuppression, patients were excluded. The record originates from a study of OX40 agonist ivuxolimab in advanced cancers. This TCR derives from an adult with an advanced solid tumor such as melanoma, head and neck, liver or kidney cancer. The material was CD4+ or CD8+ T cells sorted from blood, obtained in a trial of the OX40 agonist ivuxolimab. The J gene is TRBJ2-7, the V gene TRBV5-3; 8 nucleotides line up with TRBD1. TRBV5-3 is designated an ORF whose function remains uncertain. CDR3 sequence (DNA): TGTGCCAGCAGCTTTACGGACAGGGCCTACGAGCAGTACTTC. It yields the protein CASSFTDRAYEQYF.